Included here is one T cell receptor (beta chain) sequence, with context. Mismatch with germline at one junction end may stem from a read error. The source of the sample is a study of CD8 T cells in Susac syndrome. After extraction with the RNeasy kit, roughly 0.45 to 1 ug of the RNA was reverse transcribed using random hexamers. TCRdb reprocessed the immunoSEQ multiplex PCR reads via MiXCR and lists one record per CDR3 protein. The sample lists 250,000 to 300,000 distinct CDR3 sequences, over 75% seen once, with roughly 0.2% in the top ten. In germline, CDR1 is GTSNPN, CDR2 SVGIG (reference sequence). The CDR3 is 12 amino acids.

The V and J genes are TRBV30 and TRBJ2-1; D may be TRBD2 (6 bases). Sequencing was done on a sample of CD8+ T cells from PBMCs. The TCR comes from a human donor with multiple sclerosis. This CDR3 is CAWRGSYNEQFF. The CDR3 DNA reads as TGTGCTTGGAGGGGCTCCTACAATGAGCAGTTCTTC.